This T cell receptor (beta chain) was retrieved from a study of blood T cell repertoires in COVID-19. Study as a whole: COVID-19 samples from acute and convalescent phases originated in the United States, Italy and Spain.

A few counts support this clone. Original data processing: For nucleated cells, counts were estimated from reference gene primer amplification. Sequencing used immunoSEQ multiplex PCR; TCRdb keeps in-frame clones, though not all of them. From that table come the V and J calls and clone size; the DNA was used to work out D and trimming. The sample has more than 300,000 clones; 83% are singletons. This CDR3 comprises 14 residues. The V segment lost 4 bases and the J segment 5 bases; nucleotides outside the gene matches: 8. Germline CDR1 and CDR2: SGHRS and YFSETQ. Sequenced input: peripheral blood. The sequence came from a woman in her forties or fifties with acute or convalescent COVID-19. V usage is TRBV5-1 and J usage is TRBJ2-5; 7 bases match TRBD2. The CDR3 spells CASSASLAKETQYF. DNA for the CDR3: TGCGCCAGCAGCGCCTCACTAGCGAAGGAGACCCAGTACTTC.